Listed here are 5 T cell receptor beta chains from one sample, sequenced in a study of T cell responses to AZD1222 COVID-19 vaccine. Profiling relied on immunoSEQ multiplex PCR, and the TCRdb table lists in-frame clones only, not all of them. Here the sample spans 150,000 to 200,000 clones, about 92% being singletons. The sample was peripheral blood, taken on day 0 of AZD1222 vaccination. All receptors come from an adult in good health.

V is TRBV27 and J is TRBJ2-7, with 7 bases that match TRBD2. Per the germline V gene, CDR1 is MNHEY and CDR2 is SMNVEV (reference sequence). V gave up 5 bases and J gave up 2 bases; unmatched junction bases: 12. The CDR3 spans 16 residues. The CDR3 spells CASSTLGRGTTYEQYF. The CDR3 nucleotides read TGTGCCAGCAGTACCCTGGGGCGGGGGACGACCTACGAGCAGTACTTC.

The genes are TRBV7-6 and TRBJ2-1; D not resolved. The CDR3 sequence is 16 residues long. Germline V gene lookup returns CDR1 SGHVS and CDR2 FNYEAQ. Trimming stripped 5 bases from V and 8 bases from J, with 22 bases between. The CDR3 reads CASSPDGPPPKDEQFF. The CDR3 nucleotides read TGTGCCAGCAGCCCGGACGGACCGCCCCCTAAGGATGAGCAGTTCTTC.

The gene calls are TRBV24-1 and TRBJ1-5; 7 positions match TRBD1. The CDR3 sequence is 17 residues long. V shed 4 bases and J 0 bases; nucleotides not matched to a gene: 8. CDR1 is KGHDR and CDR2 is SFDVKD in the germline V gene. CDR3 region: CATSDREGGSSNQPQHF. The CDR3 DNA reads TGTGCCACCAGTGACAGGGAAGGGGGCTCTAGCAATCAGCCCCAGCATTTT.

V is TRBV4-2 and J is TRBJ1-3, with D perhaps matching TRBD1 (5 bases). V shed 0 bases and J shed 4 bases, with 16 bases lying between them. Germline CDR1 is LGHNA and CDR2 is YNFKEQ. The CDR3 consists of 17 residues. CDR3 DNA sequence: TGTGCCAGCAGCCAAGAGGGGATCGGGGCGGCAGGAAACACCATATATTTT. It specifies CASSQEGIGAAGNTIYF.

This chain connects TRBV3-1 (or the pseudogene TRBV3-2) to TRBJ1-4; 7 bases fit TRBD1. In germline, CDR1 is LGHDT, CDR2 YNNKEL (reference sequence). J was trimmed by 8 bases and V by 1 base; bases with no gene match: 4. The CDR3 extends over 14 amino acids. This CDR3 reads CASSQGDRAEKLFF. The CDR3 coding sequence is TGTGCCAGCAGCCAAGGAGACAGGGCGGAAAAACTGTTTTTT.